These 31 T cell receptor beta chains were all obtained from the same sample, sequenced in a study of Ad26.COV2.S vaccination and SARS-CoV-2 variants. The table came from immunoSEQ multiplex PCR; TCRdb's copy has only in-frame clones and leaves some out. The top ten clones hold nearly 1.5% of a sample with some 640,000 clones, about 89% of them seen once. This sample's treatment: approximately 18 received Ad26.COV2.S at low or high dose, single or two shots; about 5 received placebo; per-sample allocation not given. Samples came from day 63 after the first vaccine or placebo injection. This sample comprised peripheral blood, obtained in a trial of Ad26.COV2.S vaccine versus placebo. These receptors came from a person aged 18-65 years who received the Ad26.COV2.S COVID-19 vaccine or a placebo.

This chain joins TRBV30 and TRBJ2-2; the D is unclear. Per germline, CDR1 GTSNPN and CDR2 SVGIG (reference sequence). The V and J ends lost 2 bases and 4 bases respectively, with 5 bases between them. This CDR3 is built from 12 residues. CDR3 sequence reads: CAWSFITGELFF. In DNA form, the CDR3 reads TGTGCCTGGAGTTTTATCACCGGGGAGCTGTTTTTT.

The gene calls are TRBV5-4 and TRBJ2-3; TRBD1 agrees at 9 bases. The length of the CDR3 is 13 residues. V was pared by 2 bases and J by 6 bases, with 1 base of the junction left unmatched. Germline V CDR1 and CDR2: SGHNT, YYREEE (reference sequence). CDR3 loop: CASSFDRGDTQYF. DNA of the CDR3: TGTGCCAGCAGCTTCGACAGGGGGGATACGCAGTATTTT.

The genes are TRBV7-2 and TRBJ2-1; TRBD1 agrees at 8 bases. Germline V lookup: CDR1 SGHTA, CDR2 FQGNSA. CDR3 length: 17 amino acids. V was pared by 4 bases and J by 3 bases, with 11 bases of the junction left unmatched. The CDR3 protein is CASSSLLRGPLYNEQFF. The CDR3, as DNA: TGTGCCAGCAGCTCCTTGCTCAGGGGGCCGCTCTACAATGAGCAGTTCTTC.

This clone was recorded only once. The rearrangement uses TRBV9 and TRBJ1-2; tentatively, D is TRBD1 (5 bases). V was shortened by 4 bases and J by 7 bases, with 14 bases between the two germline ends. The germline V gene has CDR1 SGDLS and CDR2 YYNGEE. The CDR3 runs to 13 residues. CDR3 region: CASSLDQGGGYTF. CDR3 sequence (DNA): TGTGCCAGCAGCCTGGACCAGGGAGGTGGCTACACCTTC. Supplemented by reference TRBV9 and TRBJ1-2, the full variable domain reads DSGVTQTPKHLITATGQRVTLRCSPRSGDLSVYWYQQSLDQGLQFLIQYYNGEERAKGNILERFSAQQFPDLHSELNLSSLELGDSALYFCASSLDQGGGYTFGSGTRLTVV.

V and J are TRBV5-1 and TRBJ2-4, with a tentative D call TRBD1 (6 bases). V was pared by 5 bases and J by 4 bases, with 19 bases between. The CDR3 totals 16 residues. Germline values: CDR1 SGHRS, CDR2 YFSETQ. Written as DNA, the CDR3 is TGCGCCAGCAGGGACGCAGGGGTCTCAGCGAAAAACATTCAGTACTTC. Translated: CASRDAGVSAKNIQYF.

The V and J genes are TRBV12-3 or TRBV12-4 and TRBJ2-1; 7 bases align to TRBD1. Trimming at V came to 4 bases and at J to 8 bases, leaving 2 bases not matched to a gene. The CDR3 extends over 12 amino acids. CDR3 sequence (DNA): TGTGCCAGCAGTTCACAGGGGTATGAGCAGTTCTTC. Its translation is CASSSQGYEQFF.

The rearrangement joins TRBV3-1 (or the pseudogene TRBV3-2) to TRBJ1-5; D perhaps matches TRBD1 (6 bases). The CDR3 is made up of 15 amino acids. CDR1 LGHDT and CDR2 YNNKEL come from the germline V gene (reference sequence). Deletions cut 0 bases from V and 5 bases from J, with 11 bases between. CDR3 coding DNA: TGTGCCAGCAGCCAAGAATCACAGGGCTATCAGCCCCAGCATTTT. Translation: CASSQESQGYQPQHF.

CDR3 sequence: CASSLGTGFAGYTF. Here the CDR3 DNA reads TGCGCCAGCAGCTTGGGGACCGGGTTCGCCGGCTACACCTTC. The chain recombines TRBV5-1 with TRBJ1-2; D is unclear. The length of the CDR3 is 14 residues. The germline V and J ends were trimmed by 0 bases and 8 bases, with 14 bases remaining between them. Germline V gene lookup returns CDR1 SGHRS and CDR2 YFSETQ.

This clone was seen more than once but under ten times. J is TRBJ1-1 and V is TRBV5-1; D remains ambiguous. V was shortened by 0 bases and J by 3 bases, with 9 bases between the two germline ends. The CDR3 extends over 14 amino acids. Germline CDR1 is SGHRS and CDR2 is YFSETQ. The CDR3 sequence: CASSLAAGDTEAFF. The CDR3 DNA sequence: TGCGCCAGCAGCTTGGCCGCGGGAGACACTGAAGCTTTCTTT.

The chain uses TRBV5-1 and TRBJ2-7; D unresolved. The CDR3 has 11 residues. Germline V gene data show CDR1 as SGHRS and CDR2 as YFSETQ. The V and J ends lost 0 bases and 6 bases respectively, with 4 bases between them. CDR3 DNA: TGCGCCAGCAGCTTGGAAGCCGAGCAGTACTTC. Encoded protein: CASSLEAEQYF.

The rearrangement uses TRBV9 and TRBJ2-1; 11 bases fit TRBD2. J lost 0 bases, V lost 4 bases, and 6 bases had no gene match. CDR3 length: 17 amino acids. Germline V gene sequence: CDR1 SGDLS, CDR2 YYNGEE. This CDR3 reads CASSLRLAGSSYNEQFF. In DNA form, the CDR3 reads TGTGCCAGCAGCTTAAGACTAGCGGGGAGCTCCTACAATGAGCAGTTCTTC.

V usage is TRBV6-5 and J usage is TRBJ1-2; 7 nucleotides agree with TRBD1. V was pared by 7 bases and J by 3 bases, with 8 bases of the junction left unmatched. CDR3 length: 14 residues. Germline CDR1 reads MNHEY; CDR2 reads SVGAGI. Written as DNA, the CDR3 is TGTGCCAGCACCATTCAGGGGGGGTACTATGGCTACACCTTC. This codes for CASTIQGGYYGYTF.

This clone occurred once. The V gene is TRBV30, the J gene TRBJ2-7; D is perhaps TRBD2 (6 bases). Germline V gene sequence: CDR1 GTSNPN, CDR2 SVGIG (reference sequence). Trimming removed 0 bases at V and 0 bases at J, with 12 bases between. This CDR3 contains 15 residues. The CDR3 sequence is CAWSVGTLSSYEQYF. CDR3 coding DNA: TGTGCCTGGAGTGTTGGGACTCTAAGCTCCTACGAGCAGTACTTC.

J is TRBJ2-5 and V is TRBV9, with TRBD2 identical over 11 bases. Unmatched junction bases numbered 6, after V lost 4 bases and J lost 4 bases. The CDR3 runs 15 residues. CDR1 is SGDLS, CDR2 YYNGEE, per germline. The CDR3 DNA reads as TGTGCCAGCAGCCCGGGACTAGCGGCCCGAGAGACCCAGTACTTC. Amino acid sequence: CASSPGLAARETQYF.

This clone has only one observation. The genes are TRBV2 and TRBJ2-1; 11 bases align to TRBD2. The length of the CDR3 is 15 residues. Trimming removed 7 bases from V and 3 bases from J; junction bases left unmatched: 5. Germline V gives CDR1 SNHLY, CDR2 FYNNEI. CDR3 sequence: CASTWLAGGYNEQFF. The CDR3, as DNA: TGTGCCAGCACCTGGCTAGCGGGAGGCTACAATGAGCAGTTCTTC. The full variable domain, completed using reference TRBV2 and TRBJ2-1, is EPEVTQTPSHQVTQMGQEVILRCVPISNHLYFYWYRQILGQKVEFLVSFYNNEISEKSEIFDDQFSVERPDGSNFTLKIRSTKLEDSAMYFCASTWLAGGYNEQFFGPGTRLTVL.

This clone showed up just once. The gene calls are TRBV9 and TRBJ1-4; 8 bases align to TRBD1. Germline V gives CDR1 SGDLS, CDR2 YYNGEE. The CDR3 runs 15 residues. V trimming: 3 bases; J trimming: 7 bases; junction bases outside the gene matches: 8. In nucleotides, the CDR3 is TGTGCCAGCAGCGCAAGGGACAGGATATTTGAAAAACTGTTTTTT. Translating gives CASSARDRIFEKLFF. Full variable domain (outside the CDR3, taken from reference TRBV9 and TRBJ1-4): DSGVTQTPKHLITATGQRVTLRCSPRSGDLSVYWYQQSLDQGLQFLIQYYNGEERAKGNILERFSAQQFPDLHSELNLSSLELGDSALYFCASSARDRIFEKLFFGSGTQLSVL.

The chain links TRBV19 to TRBJ2-4; D remains unclear. Trimming pared 2 bases from V and 15 bases from J, leaving 14 bases between. The CDR3 extends over 12 amino acids. Germline V gene data show CDR1 as LNHDA and CDR2 as SQIVND (reference sequence). The CDR3 bases are TGTGCCAGTAGTATAATGGTGGGCTATGTGTACTTC. It encodes CASSIMVGYVYF.

J is TRBJ1-3 and V is TRBV7-2, with no clear D. Trimming shortened V by 5 bases and J by 5 bases, and 4 bases separated the two germline ends. CDR1 and CDR2 from the germline V gene are SGHTA and FQGNSA. The length of the CDR3 is 11 residues. The CDR3 loop is CASSARNTIYF. The CDR3, as DNA: TGTGCCAGCAGCGCCCGAAACACCATATATTTT.

The V gene is TRBV3-1 (or the pseudogene TRBV3-2), the J gene TRBJ1-1, with 9 nucleotides matching TRBD1. The CDR3 length is 15 residues. Trimming at V came to 3 bases and at J to 2 bases, leaving 4 bases not matched to a gene. The germline CDR1 and CDR2 sequences are LGHDT and YNNKEL (reference sequence). The CDR3 reads CASSQTGGANTEAFF. CDR3 DNA: TGTGCCAGCAGCCAGACAGGGGGGGCAAACACTGAAGCTTTCTTT.

The chain couples TRBV7-9 to TRBJ1-2, with TRBD1 as a possible D gene (5 bases). V lost 0 bases and J 7 bases, leaving 15 bases between the germline ends. The CDR3 covers 15 residues. CDR1 is SEHNR, CDR2 FQNEAQ, per germline (reference sequence). The CDR3 nucleotides read TGTGCCAGCAGCTTAGCCGGGGCCCCGGGCGGTGGCTACACCTTC. This codes for CASSLAGAPGGGYTF.

CDR3 protein: CSVGTSGAGNTIYF. The CDR3 nucleotides are TGCAGCGTTGGGACCTCAGGGGCTGGAAACACCATATATTTT. The chain is built from TRBV29-1 and TRBJ1-3, with D perhaps TRBD1 (6 bases). Trimming took off 4 bases at V and 2 bases at J, with 12 bases between the two ends. The CDR3 is 14 amino acids. Germline CDR1 is SQVTM and CDR2 is ANQGSEA.

This chain links TRBV11-2 with TRBJ1-4; D is possibly TRBD1 (6 bases). The V end was cut by 4 bases, the J end by 0 bases, with 6 bases between. This CDR3 has 14 amino acids. Germline V lookup: CDR1 SGHAT, CDR2 FQNNGV. The CDR3 DNA reads as TGTGCCAGCAGCTCAGGGGCAACTAATGAAAAACTGTTTTTT. This translates into CASSSGATNEKLFF.

V is TRBV30 and J is TRBJ1-1; D remains unclear. The CDR3 totals 13 residues. Germline values: CDR1 GTSNPN, CDR2 SVGIG (reference sequence). V gave up 4 bases and J gave up 3 bases, with 12 bases separating them. The CDR3 DNA reads TGTGCCTGGACCCTGGAGAGGGACACTGAAGCTTTCTTT. Its translation is CAWTLERDTEAFF.

CDR3 sequence: CASSFPYGEAFF. CDR3 DNA sequence: TGTGCCAGCAGCTTTCCCTACGGTGAAGCTTTCTTT. The chain links TRBV5-6 to TRBJ1-1; D is uncertain. The CDR3 is 12 residues long. V was pared by 2 bases and J by 7 bases, with 9 bases between. Germline values: CDR1 SGHDT, CDR2 YYEEEE. Using reference TRBV5-6 and TRBJ1-1 for the parts outside the CDR3, the full variable domain is DAGVTQSPTHLIKTRGQQVTLRCSPKSGHDTVSWYQQALGQGPQFIFQYYEEEERQRGNFPDRFSGHQFPNYSSELNVNALLLGDSALYLCASSFPYGEAFFGQGTRLTVV.

This chain connects TRBV10-3 to TRBJ1-5; the D is unclear. Trimming shortened V by 2 bases and J by 3 bases, and 5 bases separated the two germline ends. Looked up from germline, CDR1 is ENHRY and CDR2 is SYGVKD. The CDR3 is made up of 13 amino acids. CDR3 sequence (DNA): TGTGCCATCAGTGAGAGGGTCAATCAGCCCCAGCATTTT. This gives the protein CAISERVNQPQHF.

The rearrangement uses TRBV2 and TRBJ2-3; weak D call: TRBD2 (6 bases). V was cut by 6 bases and J by 0 bases, with 10 bases left in between. Germline values: CDR1 SNHLY, CDR2 FYNNEI. The length of the CDR3 is 14 residues. CDR3 coding DNA: TGTGCCAGCAGAGTTAGCGGTAGCACAGATACGCAGTATTTT. Protein sequence: CASRVSGSTDTQYF.

The chain combines TRBV4-1 with TRBJ1-5; D possibly corresponds to TRBD1 (5 bases). The CDR3 is made up of 15 amino acids. Germline V gene data show CDR1 as MGHRA and CDR2 as YSYEKL. Trimming took off 5 bases at V and 3 bases at J, with 14 bases between the two ends. CDR3: CASSGSGTYNQPQHF. CDR3 DNA: TGCGCCAGCAGCGGGTCCGGGACTTACAATCAGCCCCAGCATTTT.

This clone was recorded once. The gene calls are TRBV2 and TRBJ2-3; TRBD2 aligns across 9 bases. Germline V gene data show CDR1 as SNHLY and CDR2 as FYNNEI. The CDR3 loop spans 15 amino acids. V lost 6 bases to trimming and J lost 0 bases; unmatched junction nucleotides: 4. The CDR3 bases are TGTGCCAGCAGATTAGCGGGGGCGAGCACAGATACGCAGTATTTT. This codes for CASRLAGASTDTQYF.

V and J are TRBV30 and TRBJ1-6; 7 bases agree with TRBD1. The trim removed 3 bases at V and 7 bases at J, leaving 6 bases unmatched. The germline V gene encodes CDR1 GTSNPN and CDR2 SVGIG (reference sequence). CDR3 length: 14 amino acids. The CDR3: CAWSTGQQNSPLHF. CDR3 sequence (DNA): TGTGCCTGGAGCACGGGACAGCAAAATTCACCCCTCCACTTT.

The V and J genes are TRBV18 and TRBJ2-3; D ambiguous. From germline, CDR1 is KGHSH and CDR2 LQKENI. The V end was cut by 6 bases, the J end by 4 bases, with 5 bases between. The CDR3 covers 11 residues. Here the CDR3 DNA reads TGTGCCAGCTCCCAATCAGATACGCAGTATTTT. It translates to CASSQSDTQYF.

The chain combines TRBV11-3 with TRBJ2-5; unclear D gene. The CDR3 covers 13 residues. Germline lookup yields CDR1 SGHNT and CDR2 YENEEA. With 2 bases removed from V and 5 bases from J, the gap between germline ends came to 9 bases. The CDR3 coding sequence is TGTGCCAGCAGCTTAATTGACGGGGAGACCCAGTACTTC. This codes for CASSLIDGETQYF.